These 8 T cell receptor beta chains originate from one sample sequenced in a study of shared clonotypes between healthy human individuals. The assay was immunoSEQ multiplex PCR, and TCRdb's table has in-frame clones only and misses some. The sample lists about 2.4 million clones; over 85% were seen once. The sample was naive CD4+ T cells from PBMCs. Described subset: CD45RA+ positively selected. Receptors were obtained from a man in his late teens or twenties in good health. Some clones in this sample may be carry-over from other donors' samples.

The chain couples TRBV28 to TRBJ1-5, with TRBD1 identical over 9 bases. This CDR3 region has 15 residues. Germline V gene data show CDR1 as MDHEN and CDR2 as SYDVKM. J lost 9 bases, V lost 6 bases, and 12 bases had no gene match. As DNA, the CDR3 is TGTGCCAGCAGGTTCGGCGGACAGGGGAGGCGGCCCCAGCATTTT. Amino acids: CASRFGGQGRRPQHF.

The chain joins TRBV5-1 to TRBJ2-1; unclear D gene. V was clipped by 1 base and J by 7 bases, with 3 bases between them. Germline V gene data show CDR1 as SGHRS and CDR2 as YFSETQ. CDR3 size: 11 residues. The CDR3 loop reads CASSLFNEQFF. The CDR3 DNA is TGCGCCAGCAGCTTGTTTAATGAGCAGTTCTTC. The full variable domain, with the rest looked up from reference TRBV5-1 and TRBJ2-1, is KAGVTQTPRYLIKTRGQQVTLSCSPISGHRSVSWYQQTPGQGLQFLFEYFSETQRNKGNFPGRFSGRQFSNSRSEMNVSTLELGDSALYLCASSLFNEQFFGPGTRLTVL.

This clone was seen only once. The chain is built from TRBV5-1 and TRBJ1-1; the D is unclear. Trimming removed 6 bases at V and 0 bases at J, with 21 bases between. The CDR3 spans 17 residues. The V gene's germline CDR1 is SGHRS and CDR2 YFSETQ. In DNA form, the CDR3 reads TGCGCCAGCACCGATGGGGATCCAACTCAAATGAACACTGAAGCTTTCTTT. Protein: CASTDGDPTQMNTEAFF.

The V and J genes are TRBV6-1 and TRBJ1-2; TRBD1 might be the D (6 bases). The CDR3 totals 15 residues. Germline loops: CDR1 MNHNS, CDR2 SASEGT. Trimming took 6 bases from V and 6 from J, leaving 20 bases between them. The CDR3 here is CASRRGHVSIDGYTF. Written as DNA, the CDR3 is TGTGCCAGCAGGAGGGGACACGTCAGTATAGATGGCTACACCTTC.

This chain joins TRBV7-2 and TRBJ1-3, with 9 nucleotides matching TRBD1. The CDR3 contains 16 residues. The germline gives CDR1 SGHTA, CDR2 FQGNSA. V dropped 5 bases and J dropped 2; count of bases not matched to a gene: 7. The CDR3 DNA is TGTGCCAGCAGCACCATCAGGACAGGGGCTGGAAACACCATATATTTT. Its protein product is CASSTIRTGAGNTIYF.

V and J are TRBV7-2 and TRBJ1-6; D remains ambiguous. The CDR3 has 13 residues. Trimming took off 5 bases at V and 7 bases at J, with 9 bases between the two ends. Germline lookup yields CDR1 SGHTA and CDR2 FQGNSA. CDR3 residues: CASSPGRNSPLHF. The DNA for the CDR3 is TGTGCCAGCAGCCCAGGACGGAATTCACCCCTCCACTTT.

In its sample, this clone was seen a few times. The sample holds other DNA sequences that translate to the same CDR3. The chain's CDR3 is CASSLGLNTEAFF. The CDR3 DNA sequence: TGTGCCAGCAGTTTAGGGTTGAACACTGAAGCTTTCTTT. The V call is TRBV27, the J call TRBJ1-1; D ambiguous. Germline V lookup: CDR1 MNHEY, CDR2 SMNVEV (reference sequence). This CDR3 has 13 amino acids. V shed 2 bases and J shed 0 bases, with 4 bases lying between them.

The chain recombines TRBV28 with TRBJ2-3; 7 positions match TRBD1. Germline CDR1 is MDHEN and CDR2 is SYDVKM. The CDR3 has 15 amino acids. After removal of 5 bases from V and 1 base from J, the junction contained 6 bases not matched to a gene. As DNA, the CDR3 is TGTGCCAGCAGTCCCTCCGGACAGGGCACAGATACGCAGTATTTT. Protein product: CASSPSGQGTDTQYF.